This T cell receptor (beta chain) was sequenced in a study of identifying expanded T cells in peripheral blood. General study findings and limits: Roughly two-week clone count variance significantly increased as total template count grew.

Germline V gives CDR1 SGHDT, CDR2 YYEEEE. The CDR3 extends over 12 amino acids. V gave up 2 bases and J gave up 6 bases, with 9 bases separating them. Collection occurred without any documented infections or immune events in donors. A note on this clone: Its antigen remains unknown.

This table comes from immunoSEQ multiplex PCR, and its TCRdb copy is limited to in-frame clones, with some not included. The sample consists of roughly 100,000 clones, about 91% of them appearing once. The sequence was obtained from a person aged 18-69 years in good health. Sequencing was carried out using blood. J is TRBJ2-7 and V is TRBV5-6, with D unresolved. DNA of the CDR3: TGTGCCAGCAGCTTCTCCTTCCGCGAGCAGTACTTC. Its translation is CASSFSFREQYF.